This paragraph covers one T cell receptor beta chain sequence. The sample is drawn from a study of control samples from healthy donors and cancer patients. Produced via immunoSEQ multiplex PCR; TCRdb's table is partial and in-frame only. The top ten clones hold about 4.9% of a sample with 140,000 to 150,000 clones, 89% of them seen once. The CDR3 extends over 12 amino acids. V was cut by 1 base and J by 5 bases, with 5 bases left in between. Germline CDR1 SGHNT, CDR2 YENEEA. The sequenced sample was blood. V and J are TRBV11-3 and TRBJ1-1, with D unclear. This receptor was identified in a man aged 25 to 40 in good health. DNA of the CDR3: TGTGCCAGCAGCTTAGGTCGGACTGAAGCTTTCTTT. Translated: CASSLGRTEAFF.